Following are 26 T cell receptor beta chains from one sample sequenced in a study of cytomegalovirus exposure and HLA in healthy donors. Primers included in the PCR were 60 Vbeta and 13 Jbeta primers. Assay: immunoSEQ multiplex PCR; the TCRdb copy retains only in-frame clones and omits some. Of some 140,000 clones in the sample, roughly three quarters are singletons; the top ten hold under 2.5%. The specimen was PBMCs. The receptor source for this set is a man aged 30-40 years in good health and CMV-seronegative.

This clone was found a few times. The rearrangement joins TRBV6-5 to TRBJ2-7, with TRBD2 matching over 8 bases. Per the germline V gene, CDR1 is MNHEY and CDR2 is SVGAGI. The CDR3 spans 14 residues. The junction had 8 bases not matched to a gene; V was cut back by 6 bases and J by 4 bases. The CDR3 DNA reads as TGTGCCAGCAGCCCCCGGGGGGGCTCGTACGAGCAGTACTTC. Protein sequence: CASSPRGGSYEQYF.

This clone turned up a few times. This chain joins TRBV19 and TRBJ1-1, with D maybe TRBD1 (6 bases). Germline V gives CDR1 LNHDA, CDR2 SQIVND (reference sequence). V lost 3 bases to trimming and J lost 4 bases, with 12 bases between them. The CDR3 has 14 residues. CDR3: CASSISGAGTEAFF. The CDR3 region has the DNA TGTGCCAGTAGTATCTCAGGGGCGGGCACTGAAGCTTTCTTT.

This sequence joins TRBV6-1 and TRBJ1-5, with unresolved D. Between the trimmed V and J ends, which lost 0 bases and 4 bases, there was a span of 7 bases. The CDR3 consists of 14 residues. The germline V gene encodes CDR1 MNHNS and CDR2 SASEGT. The CDR3 is CASSEAHGNQPQHF. The CDR3 nucleotides read TGTGCCAGCAGTGAAGCCCACGGGAATCAGCCCCAGCATTTT.

The gene calls are TRBV5-6 and TRBJ1-1; D gene uncertain. The CDR3 runs to 16 residues. V was pared by 0 bases and J by 3 bases, with 15 bases between. Germline assignment: CDR1 SGHDT and CDR2 YYEEEE. CDR3 DNA: TGTGCCAGCAGCTTGGCGTGGCAGTATATGGACACTGAAGCTTTCTTT. The encoded protein is CASSLAWQYMDTEAFF. The whole variable domain, filled in from reference TRBV5-6 and TRBJ1-1, reads DAGVTQSPTHLIKTRGQQVTLRCSPKSGHDTVSWYQQALGQGPQFIFQYYEEEERQRGNFPDRFSGHQFPNYSSELNVNALLLGDSALYLCASSLAWQYMDTEAFFGQGTRLTVV.

The chain is built from TRBV5-6 and TRBJ1-2, with D uncertain. The ends were cut back, 0 bases at V and 1 base at J, with 7 bases in the middle. This CDR3 region has 14 residues. CDR1 is SGHDT, CDR2 YYEEEE, per germline. The CDR3 DNA reads TGTGCCAGCAGCTTGGATCCGGTTAACTATGGCTACACCTTC. Protein: CASSLDPVNYGYTF.

V is TRBV5-1 and J is TRBJ2-3; the D gene is possibly TRBD2 (6 bases). The CDR3 is made up of 14 amino acids. Trimming cost V 6 bases and J 2 bases, with 13 bases left between them. Germline V gene sequence: CDR1 SGHRS, CDR2 YFSETQ. In nucleotides, the CDR3 is TGCGCCAGCAACCTTGCGGGGTTCACAGATACGCAGTATTTT. Its protein product is CASNLAGFTDTQYF.

This chain uses TRBV5-1 with TRBJ2-7; D not certain. The CDR3 covers 13 residues. V was clipped by 0 bases and J by 6 bases, with 10 bases between them. Germline lookup yields CDR1 SGHRS and CDR2 YFSETQ. Here the CDR3 DNA reads TGCGCCAGCAGCTTGGCCGTCACTACCGAGCAGTACTTC. The encoded protein is CASSLAVTTEQYF.

About this clone: One end of the junction varies from germline; a read error may be responsible. The chain carries TRBV7-9 and TRBJ2-3; D is unclear. CDR1 and CDR2 from the germline V gene are SEHNR and FQNEAQ (reference sequence). The CDR3 sequence is 13 residues long. The DNA of the CDR3 is TGTGCCAGCAGCTTAGTTCGCAAAGATACGCGGTATTTT. Its translation: CASSLVRKDTRYF.

This rearrangement joins TRBV6-4 to TRBJ2-1; a weak D match, TRBD2 (6 bases). The V gene's germline CDR1 is MRHNA and CDR2 SNTAGT. V lost 6 bases and J 2 bases, leaving 14 bases between the germline ends. This CDR3 has 15 amino acids. The CDR3 loop reads CASSMDYSPYNEQFF. The DNA for the CDR3 is TGTGCCAGCAGCATGGACTATTCCCCCTACAATGAGCAGTTCTTC.

This clone was seen just once. The chain joins TRBV14 to TRBJ1-1; TRBD1 is a possible D gene (5 bases). Germline V gene data show CDR1 as SGHDN and CDR2 as FVKESK. Trimming removed 1 base from V and 0 bases from J, with 12 bases in between. This CDR3 is 16 amino acids long. In DNA, the CDR3 is TGTGCCAGCAGCCAAGGATACTCAGGGTTGAACACTGAAGCTTTCTTT. Its translation is CASSQGYSGLNTEAFF.

The genes are TRBV7-8 and TRBJ2-2; 9 positions match TRBD2. With V trimmed by 2 bases and J by 4 bases, 8 bases remained unmatched. Germline V gene data show CDR1 as SGHVS and CDR2 as FQNEAQ. CDR3 length equals 17 residues. The CDR3 region is CASSLFAASGVTGELFF. For the CDR3, the DNA is TGTGCCAGCAGCTTATTCGCGGCTAGCGGGGTCACCGGGGAGCTGTTTTTT. Based on the CDR3 plus reference TRBV7-8 and TRBJ2-2, the full variable domain is GAGVSQSPRYKVAKRGQDVALRCDPISGHVSLFWYQQALGQGPEFLTYFQNEAQLDKSGLPSDRFFAERPEGSVSTLKIQRTQQEDSAVYLCASSLFAASGVTGELFFGEGSRLTVL.

As DNA, the CDR3 is TGTGCCAGCAGTTCAGGGGGCTTCAACTATGGCTACACCTTC. It encodes CASSSGGFNYGYTF. The rearrangement joins TRBV7-8 to TRBJ1-2; 8 positions agree with TRBD1. The junction had 5 bases not matched to a gene; V was cut back by 6 bases and J by 2 bases. Germline V lookup: CDR1 SGHVS, CDR2 FQNEAQ. There are 14 residues in the CDR3. The full variable domain, in which reference TRBV7-8 and TRBJ1-2 provide the parts outside the CDR3, is GAGVSQSPRYKVAKRGQDVALRCDPISGHVSLFWYQQALGQGPEFLTYFQNEAQLDKSGLPSDRFFAERPEGSVSTLKIQRTQQEDSAVYLCASSSGGFNYGYTFGSGTRLTVV.

This CDR3 reads CASSFTGSPEQYF. The CDR3 DNA sequence: TGCGCCAGCAGCTTCACCGGGAGCCCCGAGCAGTACTTC. The V call is TRBV5-1, the J call TRBJ2-7; D perhaps matches TRBD2 (6 bases). The V gene lost 2 bases and the J gene lost 6 bases, with 12 bases spanning the gap. The CDR3 length is 13 residues. CDR1 is SGHRS and CDR2 is YFSETQ in the germline V gene.

The table lists this clone with a count of one. The rearrangement joins TRBV5-1 to TRBJ2-1; TRBD2 agrees at 8 bases. In germline, CDR1 is SGHRS, CDR2 YFSETQ. V lost 6 bases, J lost 6 bases, and 8 bases stayed unmatched. There are 14 residues in the CDR3. CDR3 region: CASTDTSGINEQFF. DNA of the CDR3: TGCGCCAGCACTGATACTAGCGGAATCAATGAGCAGTTCTTC.

V and J are TRBV7-6 and TRBJ2-1; the D gene is possibly TRBD1 (5 bases). Between the trimmed V and J ends, which lost 1 base and 4 bases, there was a span of 14 bases. Germline V gene sequence: CDR1 SGHVS, CDR2 FNYEAQ. This CDR3 comprises 16 residues. As DNA, the CDR3 is TGTGCCAGCAGCTTAGAGGCAGGGCGCTGGTACAATGAGCAGTTCTTC. Translation gives CASSLEAGRWYNEQFF.

The chain has TRBV2 and TRBJ2-7; D gene unclear. V was trimmed by 11 bases and J by 1 base, leaving 15 bases between them. This CDR3 contains 13 residues. Germline V gives CDR1 SNHLY, CDR2 FYNNEI. This CDR3 is CAGRRPSSYEQYF. The CDR3 DNA sequence: TGTGCCGGCCGCCGCCCTTCGTCCTACGAGCAGTACTTC.

This clone was recorded a few times. V and J are TRBV6-5 and TRBJ2-2, with D perhaps TRBD2 (5 bases). V gave up 4 bases and J gave up 5 bases, with 11 bases separating them. Germline lookup yields CDR1 MNHEY and CDR2 SVGAGI. This CDR3 is built from 14 residues. The CDR3 DNA is TGTGCCAGCAGTTCCGGACTCCCTACCGGGGAGCTGTTTTTT. This gives the protein CASSSGLPTGELFF.

The CDR3 DNA sequence: TGTGCCAGCAGCCCGGGACTAGCGCGAAATGAGCAGTTCTTC. Translation: CASSPGLARNEQFF. V gene TRBV7-8 combines with J gene TRBJ2-1; 10 bases are shared with TRBD2. V shed 5 bases and J 7 bases; nucleotides not matched to a gene: 5. In germline, CDR1 is SGHVS, CDR2 FQNEAQ. The length of the CDR3 is 14 residues.

This clone was detected only once. This chain connects TRBV4-2 to TRBJ2-1, with 10 bases lining up with TRBD2. Germline V gene lookup returns CDR1 LGHNA and CDR2 YNFKEQ. The V and J ends lost 0 bases and 3 bases, in that order; junction bases with no gene match: 8. The CDR3 spans 18 residues. DNA of the CDR3: TGTGCCAGCAGCCAAGAAGGGGGATTAGCGGGAGGCTACAATGAGCAGTTCTTC. This encodes CASSQEGGLAGGYNEQFF.

The chain employs TRBV5-4 and TRBJ2-6; a weak D match, TRBD2 (6 bases). There are 18 residues in the CDR3. Trimming cost V 4 bases and J 2 bases, with 19 bases left between them. Germline V gene sequence: CDR1 SGHNT, CDR2 YYREEE (reference sequence). The CDR3: CASSRGLGRETGANVLTF. Written as DNA, the CDR3 is TGTGCCAGCAGCCGGGGGTTAGGCAGGGAGACTGGGGCCAACGTCCTGACTTTC. Variable domain in full (rest from reference TRBV5-4 and TRBJ2-6): ETGVTQSPTHLIKTRGQQVTLRCSSQSGHNTVSWYQQALGQGPQFIFQYYREEENGRGNFPPRFSGLQFPNYSSELNVNALELDDSALYLCASSRGLGRETGANVLTFGAGSRLTVL.

The V call is TRBV30, the J call TRBJ1-2, with D possibly matching TRBD1 (6 bases). V lost 3 bases, J lost 2 bases, and 16 bases lay in between. From germline, CDR1 is GTSNPN and CDR2 SVGIG (reference sequence). This CDR3 is built from 15 residues. The DNA of the CDR3 is TGTGCCTGGAGCGGACGCACAGGGAGCAACTATGGCTACACCTTC. This translates into CAWSGRTGSNYGYTF.

The chain recombines TRBV5-5 with TRBJ2-7, with TRBD1 as a possible D gene (6 bases). Trimming took 3 bases from V and 1 from J, leaving 17 bases between them. CDR1 and CDR2 (germline): SGHKS, YYEKEE (reference sequence). The CDR3 is 16 amino acids. The CDR3 spells CASSSLGGRGSYEQYF. CDR3 nucleotide sequence: TGTGCCAGCAGCTCCCTTGGGGGCAGGGGATCCTACGAGCAGTACTTC. Using reference TRBV5-5 and TRBJ2-7 for the parts outside the CDR3, the full variable domain is DAGVTQSPTHLIKTRGQQVTLRCSPISGHKSVSWYQQVLGQGPQFIFQYYEKEERGRGNFPDRFSARQFPNYSSELNVNALLLGDSALYLCASSSLGGRGSYEQYFGPGTRLTVT.

The V call is TRBV7-9, the J call TRBJ1-2; D not certain. Per germline, CDR1 SEHNR and CDR2 FQNEAQ (reference sequence). V was shortened by 4 bases and J by 6 bases, with 12 bases between the two germline ends. CDR3 length equals 13 residues. This CDR3 reads CASSYSLNDGYTF. The CDR3 nucleotides are TGTGCCAGCAGCTACAGTCTAAACGATGGCTACACCTTC.

This chain connects TRBV21-1 to TRBJ1-1; no check of the table's D call, TRBD1, against the DNA was made. TRBV21-1 is deemed a pseudogene. CDR3 length: 17 amino acids. As DNA, the CDR3 is TGTGCCAGCACCACAACTTTCACAGGGGCAATGAACACTGAAGCTTTCTTT. Translating gives CASTTTFTGAMNTEAFF.

V gene TRBV6-6 combines with J gene TRBJ2-1; D might be TRBD2 (6 bases). There are 15 residues in the CDR3. V was cut by 4 bases and J by 5 bases, with 15 bases left in between. Germline CDR1 is MNHNY and CDR2 is SVGAGI (reference sequence). The CDR3 nucleotides are TGTGCCAGCAGTTCTCGGGACTCGGGAGACAATGAGCAGTTCTTC. Residues: CASSSRDSGDNEQFF.

The chain links TRBV5-4 to TRBJ1-2, with a possible D match to TRBD1 (5 bases). CDR1 and CDR2 (germline): SGHNT, YYREEE (reference sequence). The CDR3 consists of 18 residues. V was shortened by 4 bases and J by 1 base, with 23 bases between the two germline ends. CDR3 sequence: CASSPVQMGRSINYGYTF. The CDR3 DNA is TGTGCCAGCAGCCCTGTACAGATGGGGCGCTCCATTAACTATGGCTACACCTTC.